A selection of T cell receptor beta chains follows, all from one sample in a study of low-dose radiotherapy and immunotherapy resistance in tumors. TCRdb recomputed calls from the reads with MiXCR, one row per CDR3 protein. The data contain under 60,000 distinct CDR3 sequences, around a third of them singletons. The sequenced sample was PBMCs, obtained after low-dose radiotherapy plus immunotherapy. The source is a male donor with rectosigmoid adenocarcinoma. Both conserved end residues are part of each CDR3. Fields, in order: clone size, D gene, V gene, J gene, CDR3 DNA, CDR3 protein. A D gene is named only where the DNA matches it firmly. Clone size is stated in some rows and not others, as once, few, many or a class when expanded.

-	-	TRBV11-2	TRBJ2-7	TGTGCCAGCAGCTTAGTTGGGGGGAGCGGCTCCTACGAGCAGTACTTC	CASSLVGGSGSYEQYF
-	-	TRBV18	TRBJ1-1	TGTGCCAGCTCACCGGAACTACAGGGGAACACTGAAGCTTTCTTT	CASSPELQGNTEAFF
-	-	TRBV6-5	TRBJ2-3	TGTGCCAGCAGTGACAGAGAGGGCACAGATACGCAGTATTTT	CASSDREGTDTQYF
many	-	TRBV6-5	TRBJ1-2	TGTGCCAGCAGTTTTTCAGGGTATGGCTACACCTTC	CASSFSGYGYTF
many	-	TRBV5-1	TRBJ2-5	TGCGCCAGCGTTTCTCTAGCGTCAGAGACCCAGTACTTC	CASVSLASETQYF
many	-	TRBV12-3/TRBV12-4	TRBJ2-5	TGTGCCAGCTCTGCTAGCTTTGAGACCCAGTACTTC	CASSASFETQYF
many	TRBD2	TRBV3-1	TRBJ2-3	TGTGCCAGCAGCCCCCAGGAGGCGGGAGGGCAAGGAGATACGCAGTATTTT	CASSPQEAGGQGDTQYF
many	-	TRBV28	TRBJ1-5	TGTGCCAGCAGTTCACAATGGGGGGACCAGCCCCAGCATTTT	CASSSQWGDQPQHF
-	-	TRBV7-2	TRBJ2-2	-	CASSLSMGSHTGELFFF
-	-	TRBV28	TRBJ1-2	TGTGCCAGCAGTTTATTGCCGGGGCCCTATGGCTACACCTTC	CASSLLPGPYGYTF
many	-	TRBV20-1	TRBJ2-5	TGCAGTGCTAGTCCCACAACGACCCAGTACTTC	CSASPTTTQYF
-	-	TRBV6-2/TRBV6-3	TRBJ2-2	TGTGCCAGCAGTCCCTGGGGGTCCAACACCGGGGAGCTGTTTTTT	CASSPWGSNTGELFF
many	-	TRBV6-2/TRBV6-3	TRBJ2-2	TGTGCCAGCAGTTCCTGGGGGAACACCGGGGAGCTGTTTTTT	CASSSWGNTGELFF
many	-	TRBV6-2/TRBV6-3	TRBJ2-1	TGTGCCAGCAGTTTGTCCGGGGGTGAGCAGTTCTTC	CASSLSGGEQFF
many	-	TRBV18	TRBJ2-7	TGTGCCAGCTCACCGCGTCCACCCACAGGGTGGACCTACGAGCAGTACTTC	CASSPRPPTGWTYEQYF
-	-	TRBV5-1	TRBJ1-2	TGCGCCAGCAGCTTGTCCCAGAGAGACGGCTACACCTTC	CASSLSQRDGYTF
-	-	TRBV28	TRBJ1-3	TGTGCCAGCAGTTTAGGGTTCCGGGTAACTGGAAACACCATATATTTT	CASSLGFRVTGNTIYF
-	-	TRBV9	TRBJ1-2	TGTGCCAGCAGCCCAGGAGTCCAGGGAGAGGGCTACACCTTC	CASSPGVQGEGYTF
many	-	TRBV28	TRBJ2-3	TGTGCCAGCAGTCCACAGGGAAATACGCAGTATTTT	CASSPQGNTQYF
few	-	TRBV30	TRBJ1-4	TGTGCCTGGAGTGTTGGGTCAAGGGATGAAAAACTGTTTTTT	CAWSVGSRDEKLFF
few	-	TRBV12-5	TRBJ1-1	TGTGCTAGTGGGAGCACCCGGTGGGAGATGAACACTGAAGCTTTCTTT	CASGSTRWEMNTEAFF
few	TRBD2	TRBV20-1	TRBJ2-1	TGCAGTGCTGGCAGCGGGAGTCTTCGAGGGGAGCAGTTCTTC	CSAGSGSLRGEQFF
-	-	TRBV24-1	TRBJ2-3	TGTGCCACCAGTGACCGACAGTCTAGCACAGATACGCAGTATTTT	CATSDRQSSTDTQYF
many	-	TRBV21-1	TRBJ2-7	TGTGCCAGCAGCAAAGCGCTCGGGGCAGGGCCCTACGAGCAGTACTTC	CASSKALGAGPYEQYF
-	TRBD1	TRBV11-2	TRBJ1-4	TGTGCCAGCAGCATCACAGGGGCTCGGGCTAATGAAAAACTGTTTTTT	CASSITGARANEKLFF
-	-	TRBV27	TRBJ1-4	TGTGCCAGCCGTAAAGAGACAGAGAATGAAAAACTGTTTTTT	CASRKETENEKLFF
many	TRBD2	TRBV4-1	TRBJ2-5	TGCGCCAGCAGCCACGTTAGCGGGGGGCAAGAGACCCAGTACTTC	CASSHVSGGQETQYF
-	TRBD1	TRBV18	TRBJ1-2	TGTGCCAGCTCACCAGGGACAGGGGCTGCAGGAAACTATGGCTACACCTTC	CASSPGTGAAGNYGYTF
-	-	TRBV14	TRBJ2-7	TGTGCCAGCAGCCAAGATCTCCAGGGTCCCTACGAGCAGTACTTC	CASSQDLQGPYEQYF
many	-	TRBV29-1	TRBJ2-6	TGCAGCGTTGCCGACCAGGCGGCCGGGGCCAACGTCCTGACTTTC	CSVADQAAGANVLTF
many	-	TRBV28	TRBJ1-2	TGTGCCAGCAGTCTACCTTCGGGGGCTAACTATGGCTACACCTTC	CASSLPSGANYGYTF
many	TRBD1	TRBV11-2	TRBJ2-7	TGTGCCAGCAGCTTAGTGATAGGTCAGGGACAGGCGTCGTACGAGCAGTACTTC	CASSLVIGQGQASYEQYF
many	TRBD1	TRBV4-3	TRBJ2-7	TGCGCCAGCAGCCCAGGACAGGGTACCGAGCAGTACTTC	CASSPGQGTEQYF
many	-	TRBV4-3	TRBJ2-4	TGCGCCAGCAGCCAAGATAAGGACGGTGGAGCCAAAAACATTCAGTACTTC	CASSQDKDGGAKNIQYF
-	TRBD1	TRBV5-1	TRBJ2-4	TGCGCCAGCGGCCCCTCGGGACAGGGGAACATTCAGTACTTC	CASGPSGQGNIQYF
-	TRBD1	TRBV7-2	TRBJ1-6	TGTGCCAGCAGCCCAACCGGGACAGGGTTAGCGAATTCACCCCTCCACTTT	CASSPTGTGLANSPLHF
few	TRBD1	TRBV5-1	TRBJ2-7	TGCGCCAGCAGCGCACAGGGGGCGCAATACGAGCAGTACTTC	CASSAQGAQYEQYF
medium-sized	TRBD1	TRBV5-1	TRBJ2-7	TGCGCCAGCAGCTTGCCGGGACAGGGGGCCTACGAGCAGTACTTC	CASSLPGQGAYEQYF
-	-	TRBV9	TRBJ2-3	TGTGCCAGCAGCGACAAGACAGCGGTCAGCACAGATACGCAGTATTTT	CASSDKTAVSTDTQYF
-	TRBD2	TRBV24-1	TRBJ2-6	TGTGCCTCCAGTAACCAAGCGGGGGCCAACGTCCCGACTTTC	CASSNQAGANVPTF
-	TRBD1	TRBV2	TRBJ2-1	TGTGCCAACCGACAGGGGGTCGATGAGCAGTTCTTC	CANRQGVDEQFF
-	-	TRBV27	TRBJ1-1	TGTGCCAGCAGTTTCGACAGGTTTCGGACTGAAGCTTTCTTT	CASSFDRFRTEAFF
once	TRBD2	TRBV20-1	TRBJ2-3	TGCAGTGCTAGGGGACTCCGGACTAGCGGGAGGGTTTCCACAGATACGCAGTATTTT	CSARGLRTSGRVSTDTQYF
few	-	TRBV15	TRBJ2-2	TGTGCCACCAGCAGAGTCGCCGGGGAGCTGTTTTTT	CATSRVAGELFF
many	-	TRBV28	TRBJ2-6	TGTGCCAGCCGGCCAGGGGACGCGGGGGCCAACGTCCTGACTTTC	CASRPGDAGANVLTF
many	-	TRBV3-1	TRBJ2-5	TGTGCCAGCAGCCAAGGAGGGGGAAACCAAGAGACCCAGTACTTC	CASSQGGGNQETQYF
-	TRBD1	TRBV6-2/TRBV6-3	TRBJ2-3	TGTGCCACCCGACAGGGAGCAGATACGCAGTATTTT	CATRQGADTQYF
many	TRBD1	TRBV28	TRBJ1-1	TGTGCCAGCACGTGGACAGGGGAGTTCCGCTACACTGAAGCTTTCTTT	CASTWTGEFRYTEAFF
many	-	TRBV5-1	TRBJ2-7	TGCGCCAGCAGCCCGGGGGACTTGGTCGTGTACTTC	CASSPGDLVVYF
many	-	TRBV6-2/TRBV6-3	TRBJ2-4	TGTGCCAGCAGTTACTCAGGGTTAGCCAAAAACATTCAGTACTTC	CASSYSGLAKNIQYF